This T cell receptor (beta chain) is from a study of cytomegalovirus exposure and HLA in healthy donors. Study in general: Among the 400 or so donors who were genotyped, over 70% fell in the genetic ancestry cluster that is associated with self-reported Caucasian donors. Study-level results: The authors later linked a missense DCLRE1C variant to TCR beta V- and J-gene trimming. There were some V segments, including TRBV6-2 and TRBV6-3, excluded as indistinguishable. The likely origin of a cluster of highly shared sequence variants was a sequencing artifact.

A word on this clone: The antigen remains undetermined.

Vbeta (60) and Jbeta (13) primers were used in the PCR. The data were produced by immunoSEQ multiplex PCR, yet TCRdb's version contains in-frame clones alone and is incomplete. The sample lists about 190,000 clones; around 83% were seen once. This CDR3 has 14 residues. Germline V lookup: CDR1 SGHTA, CDR2 FQGNSA. J gave up 4 bases and V 2 bases, and 4 bases lay outside the gene matches. The chain is built from TRBV7-2 and TRBJ2-7; 8 bases agree with TRBD2. This clonotype originated in a man in his forties or fifties in good health and CMV-seropositive. The material sequenced was PBMCs. DNA for the CDR3: TGTGCCAGCAGCTTAAAACGGGAGGGGTACGAGCAGTACTTC. Translation: CASSLKREGYEQYF.